The source of this T cell receptor beta chain is a study of cytomegalovirus exposure and HLA in healthy donors. At the level of the study: Counted in an early data release were roughly 81 million unique TCRs from HLA-typed donors.

In germline, CDR1 is SGHVS, CDR2 FNYEAQ. V was clipped by 4 bases and J by 5 bases, with 20 bases between them. The CDR3 has 16 amino acids. About this clone: Its antigen remains unknown.

PCR was performed using 60 Vbeta and 13 Jbeta primers. Original processing notes: Per a later analysis, the number of unique TCR beta chains was roughly 87 million, of which about 11 million were shared. The repertoire was sequenced with immunoSEQ multiplex PCR; TCRdb's copy has only in-frame clones and lacks some. That table gives V, J and clone size, and the DNA gave D and trimming. The sample yields 100,000 to 150,000 clones, roughly 66% seen once. Study-level findings and limits: Earlier findings revealed that most TCR beta V segments proved productive either about 87% or about 30% of the time. Researchers reported that three CMV-associated chains were confirmed in vitro as CMV antigen-specific.

The sequencing sample was made of PBMCs. The sequence was collected from a man in his 60s in good health and CMV-seropositive. This sequence joins TRBV7-6 and TRBJ2-5; maybe TRBD1 (6 bases). The CDR3 DNA sequence: TGTGCCAGCAGCTGGTCAACCAACAGGGAGTCGGAGACCCAGTACTTC. It codes for CASSWSTNRESETQYF.